This paragraph covers one T cell receptor (beta chain) sequence. Here immunoSEQ multiplex PCR was the method, and the copy in TCRdb shows in-frame clones only, minus some. The sample has 300,000 to 350,000 clones, 87% seen once. These data are taken from a study of blood T cell repertoires in COVID-19. Overall study: Sites across the United States, Italy and Spain contributed samples from acute and convalescent COVID-19. Sample material is recorded as cDNA or gDNA derived from T cells, B-cell-depleted T cells, or PBMCs.

The CDR3 loop spans 16 amino acids. Per the germline V gene, CDR1 is SGHTA and CDR2 is FQGNSA. Trimming pared 5 bases from V and 2 bases from J, leaving 18 bases between. The sequence was obtained from a man aged 18 to 29 with active or convalescent COVID-19. The sequencing input was peripheral blood. This chain connects TRBV7-2 to TRBJ1-2; D is perhaps TRBD1 (5 bases). The CDR3 reads CASSLQAGGGNYGYTF. For the CDR3, the DNA is TGTGCCAGCAGCCTCCAAGCGGGTGGGGGAAACTATGGCTACACCTTC.